This T cell receptor beta chain originates from a study of cytomegalovirus exposure and HLA in healthy donors. Regarding this clone: Its cognate antigen is unknown.

Primers for the PCR totalled 60 Vbeta and 13 Jbeta. Only in-frame clones appear in the TCRdb table, and some are missing; sequencing was by immunoSEQ multiplex PCR. The sample records roughly 140,000 clones, 78% being singletons. Points from the study as a whole: Later analysis showed TCR association rates varying by HLA locus, highest for DRB1 and lowest for HLA-C. Indistinguishable V segments such as TRBV6-2 and TRBV6-3 were excluded.

This CDR3 spans 17 amino acids. V gave up 6 bases and J gave up 3 bases; unmatched junction bases: 13. Germline CDR1 SGHRS, CDR2 YFSETQ. This rearrangement joins TRBV5-1 to TRBJ2-3; 10 bases match TRBD2. This TCR was sampled from a female donor in good health and CMV-seronegative. The material sequenced was PBMCs. In nucleotides, the CDR3 is TGCGCCAGCACTCATTACCCCCTAGCGGGAGAGACAGATACGCAGTATTTT. It is translated as CASTHYPLAGETDTQYF. Full variable domain (missing parts from reference TRBV5-1 and TRBJ2-3): KAGVTQTPRYLIKTRGQQVTLSCSPISGHRSVSWYQQTPGQGLQFLFEYFSETQRNKGNFPGRFSGRQFSNSRSEMNVSTLELGDSALYLCASTHYPLAGETDTQYFGPGTRLTVL.